This TCR beta chain emerged from a study of blood T cells in healthy people across ages. General observations from the study: Older age coincided with a roughly linear decline in TCR beta diversity per million T cells.

About this clonotype: As yet, its antigen is unknown.

The germline V gene encodes CDR1 SGHTA and CDR2 FQGNSA. The CDR3 contains 17 residues. Trimming took off 5 bases at V and 1 base at J, with 19 bases between the two ends. It was with a sample-barcoded 5' primer and a J-beta primer mix that a second PCR of about 6 to 12 cycles was run. Via MiXCR, TCRdb re-called the 5' RACE reads, giving one row per CDR3 protein. This table holds 600,000 to 850,000 distinct CDR3 sequences, roughly 45% found once. The sequencing sample was made of blood. The sequence was collected from an older woman in good health. The rearrangement uses TRBV7-2 and TRBJ2-3, with D perhaps matching TRBD1 (6 bases). The CDR3 DNA follows: TGTGCCAGCAGCCTAAACCACCGGACAGACGGCACAGATACGCAGTATTTT. Residues: CASSLNHRTDGTDTQYF.